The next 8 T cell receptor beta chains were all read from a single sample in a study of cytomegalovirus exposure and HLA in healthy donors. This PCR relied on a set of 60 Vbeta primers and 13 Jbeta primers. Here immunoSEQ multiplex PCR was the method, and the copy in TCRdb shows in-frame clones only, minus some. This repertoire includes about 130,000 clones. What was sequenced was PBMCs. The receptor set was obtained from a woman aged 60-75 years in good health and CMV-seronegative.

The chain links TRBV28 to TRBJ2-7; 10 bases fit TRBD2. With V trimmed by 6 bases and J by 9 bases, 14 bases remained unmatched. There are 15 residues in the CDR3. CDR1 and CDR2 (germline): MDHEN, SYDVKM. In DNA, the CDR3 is TGTGCCAGCAGCCCTGCGCTAGCGGGAGCTCTTGGGCAGTACTTC. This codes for CASSPALAGALGQYF.

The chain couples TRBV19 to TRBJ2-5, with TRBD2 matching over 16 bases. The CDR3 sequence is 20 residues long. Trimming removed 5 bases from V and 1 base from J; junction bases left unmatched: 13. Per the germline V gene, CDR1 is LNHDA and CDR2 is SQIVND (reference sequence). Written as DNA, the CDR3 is TGTGCCAGTAGTTCAAACACCGGGACTAGCGGGGGGGCCTTCCAAGAGACCCAGTACTTC. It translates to CASSSNTGTSGGAFQETQYF. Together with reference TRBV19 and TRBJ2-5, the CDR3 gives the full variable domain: DGGITQSPKYLFRKEGQNVTLSCEQNLNHDAMYWYRQDPGQGLRLIYYSQIVNDFQKGDIAEGYSVSREKKESFPLTVTSAQKNPTAFYLCASSSNTGTSGGAFQETQYFGPGTRLLVL.

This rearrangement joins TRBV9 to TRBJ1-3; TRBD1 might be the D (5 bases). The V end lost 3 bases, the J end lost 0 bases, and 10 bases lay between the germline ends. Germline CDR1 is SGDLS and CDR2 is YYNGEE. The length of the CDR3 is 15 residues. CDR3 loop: CASSATGRSGNTIYF. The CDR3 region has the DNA TGTGCCAGCAGCGCAACAGGCCGCTCTGGAAACACCATATATTTT.

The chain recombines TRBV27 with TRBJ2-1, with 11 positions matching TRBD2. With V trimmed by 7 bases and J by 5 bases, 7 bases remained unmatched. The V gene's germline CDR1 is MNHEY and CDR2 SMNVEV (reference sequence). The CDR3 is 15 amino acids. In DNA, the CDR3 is TGTGCCAGCACCCTAGCGGGAGGCCGGAACAATGAGCAGTTCTTC. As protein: CASTLAGGRNNEQFF.

The CDR3 protein is CASSLDRGVGETQYF. The CDR3 nucleotides read TGCGCCAGCAGCTTGGACAGGGGGGTTGGAGAGACCCAGTACTTC. The rearrangement links TRBV5-1 to TRBJ2-5; 8 positions agree with TRBD1. Looked up from germline, CDR1 is SGHRS and CDR2 is YFSETQ. J was trimmed by 4 bases and V by 0 bases; bases with no gene match: 5. CDR3 length: 15 amino acids.

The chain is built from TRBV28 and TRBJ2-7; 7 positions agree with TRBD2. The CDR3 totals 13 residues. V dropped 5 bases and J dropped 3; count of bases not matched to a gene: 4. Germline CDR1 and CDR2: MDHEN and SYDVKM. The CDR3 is CASSSGNYYEQYF. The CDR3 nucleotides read TGTGCCAGCAGTAGCGGGAACTACTACGAGCAGTACTTC. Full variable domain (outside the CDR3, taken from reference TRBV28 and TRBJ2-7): DVKVTQSSRYLVKRTGEKVFLECVQDMDHENMFWYRQDPGLGLRLIYFSYDVKMKEKGDIPEGYSVSREKKERFSLILESASTNQTSMYLCASSSGNYYEQYFGPGTRLTVT.

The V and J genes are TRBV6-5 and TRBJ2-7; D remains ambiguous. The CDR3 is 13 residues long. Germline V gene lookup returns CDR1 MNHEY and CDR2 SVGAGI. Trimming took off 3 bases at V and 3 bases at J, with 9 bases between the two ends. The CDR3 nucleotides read TGTGCCAGCAGTTATAAACCCGGCTACGAGCAGTACTTC. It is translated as CASSYKPGYEQYF.

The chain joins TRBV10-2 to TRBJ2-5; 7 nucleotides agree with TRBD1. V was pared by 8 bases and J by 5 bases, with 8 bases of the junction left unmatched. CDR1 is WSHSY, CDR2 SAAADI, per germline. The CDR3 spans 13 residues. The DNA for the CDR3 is TGCGCCAGCCGCCAGGGGGTAGGGGAGACCCAGTACTTC. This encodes CASRQGVGETQYF.